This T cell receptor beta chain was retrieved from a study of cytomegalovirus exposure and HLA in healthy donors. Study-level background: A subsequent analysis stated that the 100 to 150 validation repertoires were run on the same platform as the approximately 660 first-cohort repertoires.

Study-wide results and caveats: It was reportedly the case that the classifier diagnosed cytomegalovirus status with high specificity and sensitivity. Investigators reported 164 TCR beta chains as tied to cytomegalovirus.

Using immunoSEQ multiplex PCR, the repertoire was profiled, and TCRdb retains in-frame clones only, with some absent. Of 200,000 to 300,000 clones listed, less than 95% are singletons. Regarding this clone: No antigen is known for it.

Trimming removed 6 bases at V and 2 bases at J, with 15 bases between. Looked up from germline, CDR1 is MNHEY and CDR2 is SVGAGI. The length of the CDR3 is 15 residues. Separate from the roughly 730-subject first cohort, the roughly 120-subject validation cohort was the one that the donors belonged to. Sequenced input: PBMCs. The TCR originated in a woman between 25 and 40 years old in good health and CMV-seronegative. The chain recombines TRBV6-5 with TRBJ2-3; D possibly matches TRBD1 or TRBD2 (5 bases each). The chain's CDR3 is CASRRFRDHTDTQYF. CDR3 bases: TGTGCCAGCAGACGCTTTAGGGACCACACAGATACGCAGTATTTT.